This T cell receptor (beta chain) was captured in a study of T cells in Graves' hyperthyroidism and ophthalmopathy (dated by TCRdb to between 2019 and 2020). Looking at the study overall: A discovery cohort of around 98 patients, about 43 with Graves' ophthalmopathy and over 55 with stable Graves' hyperthyroidism, was used to find distinguishing TCR V-J signatures. According to the paper, TCR Vbeta CDR3 sequencing was carried out on 120 to 150 peripheral blood samples, which came from approximately 43 ophthalmopathy, 75 or so hyperthyroidism and some 17 progressor patients. Following sampling, methimazole starting at 30 mg daily was given to hyperthyroidism patients, and high-dose intravenous methylprednisolone was given to ophthalmopathy patients. For training and testing, the 100 patients in the discovery cohort were randomly divided in a 7:3 ratio. The study also compared thyroid tissue and blood T-cell repertoires from several Graves' hyperthyroidism patients. Prospective prediction of ophthalmopathy was tested in an independent validation cohort of 18 hyperthyroidism patients and 17 patients who later progressed to ophthalmopathy. Results and caveats for the whole study, not just this receptor: No statistical method was used to set the sample size in advance, and investigators knew the group allocation. In validation, the model predicted progression to ophthalmopathy with 55% to 71% sensitivity and less than 75% specificity, a median of around six months before onset. Most expanded thyroid clonotypes (frequency above 0.001) were also found in blood, which suggests that blood repertoires may mirror thyroid immune responses. A model built on a 13 V-J signature distinguished ophthalmopathy from stable hyperthyroidism, reaching 87.88% sensitivity and about 81% specificity in cross-validation and 80%/75% in testing.

The CDR3 numbers 12 residues from cysteine through phenylalanine. The DNA shown is the 36-base CDR3, in frame from base 1. V was cut back by 5 bases and J by 4 bases, leaving a gap of 5 bases between them. CDR1 SEHNR and CDR2 FQNEAQ are derived from the germline V gene (reference sequence). This clonotype turned up a few times. Its antigen target is currently unknown. No base-level quality is on record; no much larger clone is a single base apart. A patient counted as having stable Graves' hyperthyroidism if no progression to ophthalmopathy occurred over 18 months of follow-up. Hyperthyroidism patients were aged 18 to 65 years and newly diagnosed, with disease duration of less than 2 months. Exclusion was applied to patients with uncontrolled infections, other autoimmune diseases, pregnancy or lactation. Diagnoses were based on clinical symptoms, serum thyroxine and TRAb, thyroid ultrasound and orbital computed tomography. Total RNA was extracted with Trizol reagent, and quality was checked on an Agilent 2100 Bioanalyzer.

The TCR beta CDR3 regions were amplified from the RNA transcripts. The TCR CDR3 was subjected to a first round of RT-PCR using the HTBI primer set and the Qiagen OneStep RT-PCR kit. A second multiplex PCR round built the libraries, followed by size selection and purification. The libraries were sequenced on an Illumina HiSeq2000 using paired-end 100 bp reads. The paper's processing steps were these. Raw data were processed with SOAPnuke, discarding reads with adapters, uncalled bases, mean Phred below 15, or no exact constant-primer or identifier match. COPE v1.2.5 was used to merge high-quality paired reads, and clonotypes were defined as unique nucleotide sequences. MiTCR v1.1 was used to align the clonotypes against IMGT TRBV, TRBD and TRBJ reference segments. Only V-J combinations with frequency above 0.0001, covering 99% to 99.2% of repertoires, were analysed. A TCS score was defined as the ratio between F50 (clonal expansion) and ExV (chaos), using BLOSUM62-based TCRdist between CDR3 peptides within each V-J. Welch's t-statistics and random forest reduced just over 500 V-J features to some 14, which were used in a naive Bayes classifier (R e1071). TCRdb reprocessed the public reads (quality trimming at Q25 with fastp, clone calling with MiXCR) and kept in-frame beta chains. Each entry merges the rows of one CDR3 protein and shows their most common DNA and genes. For this entry, the V and J calls and clone size follow TCRdb and not the study's own pipeline. Within this sample are hundreds of thousands of distinct CDR3 sequences, with about half of them counted one time only. Jointly, the top ten make up nearly 8.5% of the sample.

The source material was peripheral blood or thyroid tissue (not recorded which). This receptor was obtained from a woman under 30 with Graves' hyperthyroidism. Donor details come from another sample of the same person, matched by shared clones. The chain uses TRBV7-9 and TRBJ2-2, with the D gene too uncertain to name. The bases are TGTGCCAGCAGCCACGGCACCGGGGAGCTGTTTTTT. This encodes CASSHGTGELFF.